Following are 19 T cell receptor beta chains from one sample sequenced in a study of regulatory T cells in long-lasting Graves disease. Through Arm-PCR of CDR3 regions and iRepertoire HTBI primers, TCR beta libraries were built. TCRdb reprocessed the multiplex PCR reads with MiXCR, giving one entry per CDR3 protein. The sample lists approximately 270,000 distinct CDR3 sequences; approximately 20% were seen once. Described time point: newly diagnosed GD, antithyroid drugs for less than 3 months. The TCR library used RNA extracted from PBMCs. Separately, the same data were catalogued under a study of T cells in Graves' hyperthyroidism and ophthalmopathy.

The sequenced sample was peripheral blood mononuclear cells (PBMCs), obtained at new diagnosis, from a patient treated with antithyroid drugs. These receptors originate from a woman aged 25 to 45 with Graves disease.

This clonotype showed up many times. V gene TRBV7-2 combines with J gene TRBJ2-1; 7 nucleotides agree with TRBD1. The DNA end favors TRBJ2-5, so the J call may be wrong. Germline-derived CDR1 and CDR2 are SGHTA and FQGNSA. CDR3 length: 15 residues. The CDR3 protein is CASSLVGTAEETQYF. Here the CDR3 DNA reads TGTGCCAGCAGCTTAGTGGGGACAGCAGAAGAGACCCAGTACTTC.

The chain links TRBV9 to TRBJ2-3, with D unresolved. Near its end, the DNA agrees better with TRBJ2-7, so the J call may be wrong. CDR1 is SGDLS and CDR2 is YYNGEE in the germline V gene. The CDR3 has 14 amino acids. The CDR3 spells CASSPPGLTYEQYF. The CDR3, as DNA: TGTGCCAGCAGCCCCCCGGGTCTTACCTACGAGCAGTACTTC.

This clonotype was recorded at least ten times. The V and J genes are TRBV6-1 and TRBJ1-4; 9 bases match TRBD1. With V trimmed by 4 bases and J by 2 bases, 2 bases remained unmatched. CDR3 length: 15 residues. CDR1 is MNHNS and CDR2 is SASEGT in the germline V gene. The CDR3 reads CASSVQGATNEKLFF. The CDR3 bases are TGTGCCAGCAGTGTACAGGGGGCGACTAATGAAAAACTGTTTTTT.

This clonotype was seen more than once but under ten times. This CDR3 reads CATRELYGYTF. The CDR3 DNA follows: TGTGCCACCAGGGAGCTCTATGGCTACACCTTC. The genes are TRBV6-1 and TRBJ1-2; perhaps TRBD1 as D (5 bases). V was trimmed by 10 bases and J by 4 bases, leaving 10 bases between them. CDR1 is MNHNS and CDR2 is SASEGT in the germline V gene. This CDR3 has 11 amino acids.

Notes on this clonotype: The CDR3 end shows no conserved phenylalanine or tryptophan, and so a read error is likely. The chain is built from TRBV12-3 or TRBV12-4 and TRBJ1-1; no firm D call. The CDR3 extends over 15 amino acids. Trimming pared 6 bases from V and 0 bases from J, leaving 14 bases between. CDR3 bases: TGTGCCAGCAGGGTGTTCTCGAGAGTGAACACTGAAGCTTTCTCT. Residues: CASRVFSRVNTEAFS.

Ten or more counts support this clonotype. The chain couples TRBV20-1 to TRBJ2-3, with a weak D call TRBD2 (5 bases). Trimming removed 1 base at V and 3 bases at J, with 8 bases between. CDR1 DFQATT and CDR2 SNEGSKA come from the germline V gene (reference sequence). This CDR3 contains 13 residues. The CDR3 loop is CSARALATDTQYF. The CDR3, as DNA: TGCAGTGCTAGAGCGCTAGCAACAGATACGCAGTATTTT.

Many counts were recorded for this clonotype. The chain combines TRBV3-1 with TRBJ1-6; the D gene is possibly TRBD1 (5 bases). Trimming removed 0 bases at V and 0 bases at J, with 15 bases between. The CDR3 length is 19 residues. Germline loops: CDR1 LGHDT, CDR2 YNNKEL (reference sequence). As DNA, the CDR3 is TGTGCCAGCAGCCAAGATATCCTGGGACGGAGCTCCTATAATTCACCCCTCCACTTT. Encoded protein: CASSQDILGRSSYNSPLHF. Combining the CDR3 with reference TRBV3-1 and TRBJ1-6 gives the whole variable domain DTAVSQTPKYLVTQMGNDKSIKCEQNLGHDTMYWYKQDSKKFLKIMFSYNNKELIINETVPNRFSPKSPDKAHLNLHINSLELGDSAVYFCASSQDILGRSSYNSPLHFGNGTRLTVT.

This clonotype was observed many times. V is TRBV10-3 and J is TRBJ1-3, with 10 positions matching TRBD1. The germline CDR1 and CDR2 sequences are ENHRY and SYGVKD. The V segment lost 10 bases and the J segment 2 bases; nucleotides outside the gene matches: 8. This CDR3 comprises 15 residues. The CDR3 here is CATMRDRGPGNTIYF. In DNA, the CDR3 is TGTGCCACCATGCGGGACAGGGGTCCTGGAAACACCATATATTTT.

The chain joins TRBV11-3 to TRBJ2-7; 8 positions match TRBD1. The CDR3 contains 14 residues. J was trimmed by 6 bases and V by 3 bases; bases with no gene match: 7. Germline assignment: CDR1 SGHNT and CDR2 YENEEA. CDR3 sequence reads: CASSFETGVREQYF. In DNA, the CDR3 is TGTGCCAGCAGCTTCGAGACAGGGGTTCGCGAGCAGTACTTC.

This chain links TRBV5-1 with TRBJ2-7; 8 nucleotides agree with TRBD1. The V and J ends lost 4 bases and 9 bases, in that order; junction bases with no gene match: 6. CDR3 length: 12 amino acids. Germline-derived CDR1 and CDR2 are SGHRS and YFSETQ. CDR3 nucleotides: TGCGCCAGCAGCGAGGACAGGGTCGGGCAGTACTTC. Translated: CASSEDRVGQYF.

The gene calls are TRBV5-1 and TRBJ2-1; 12 bases are shared with TRBD2. With 4 bases clipped from V and 0 bases from J, the junction kept 5 bases outside the gene matches. The germline V gene encodes CDR1 SGHRS and CDR2 YFSETQ. CDR3 length equals 17 residues. Here the CDR3 reads CASSPTTSGSSYNEQFF. In DNA form, the CDR3 reads TGCGCCAGCAGCCCAACGACTAGCGGGAGCTCCTACAATGAGCAGTTCTTC.

This clonotype has a handful of counts. V and J are TRBV11-2 and TRBJ2-7, with 11 bases lining up with TRBD2. Per germline, CDR1 SGHAT and CDR2 FQNNGV. J was trimmed by 4 bases and V by 4 bases; bases with no gene match: 9. The CDR3 runs 16 residues. This CDR3 reads CASSYVAGGLSYEQYF. The DNA for the CDR3 is TGTGCCAGCAGCTACGTAGCGGGGGGGCTGTCTTACGAGCAGTACTTC.

This clonotype was recorded at least ten times. The CDR3 DNA is TGTGCCAGCAGCGTAGGACCCCACCGGGAGCTGTTTTTT. It specifies CASSVGPHRELFF. The chain employs TRBV9 and TRBJ2-2; D remains unclear. Germline loops: CDR1 SGDLS, CDR2 YYNGEE. Trimming took 0 bases from V and 9 from J, leaving 9 bases between them. The CDR3 is 13 amino acids.

This clonotype has ten or more counts. The rearrangement uses TRBV11-2 and TRBJ2-1; D gene unclear. Germline-derived CDR1 and CDR2 are SGHAT and FQNNGV. The V end lost 5 bases, the J end lost 7 bases, and 12 bases lay between the germline ends. This CDR3 comprises 13 residues. CDR3 sequence reads: CASSKEAANEQFF. The CDR3 region has the DNA TGTGCCAGCAGCAAAGAGGCTGCTAATGAGCAGTTCTTC.

This clonotype was picked up many times. The chain has TRBV5-5 and TRBJ2-2; weak D call: TRBD2 (6 bases). The CDR3 covers 16 residues. Germline V gene data show CDR1 as SGHKS and CDR2 as YYEKEE (reference sequence). V was pared by 2 bases and J by 0 bases, with 11 bases between. The CDR3 nucleotides are TGTGCCAGCAGCTTTTCGGCGGGACCGAACACCGGGGAGCTGTTTTTT. It encodes CASSFSAGPNTGELFF.

This clonotype showed up many times. The rearrangement joins TRBV2 to TRBJ2-2; D is ambiguous. The germline V and J ends were trimmed by 3 bases and 1 base, with 12 bases remaining between them. This CDR3 is built from 16 residues. The germline V gene encodes CDR1 SNHLY and CDR2 FYNNEI. This CDR3 reads CASSDGEWRNTGELFF. CDR3 bases: TGTGCCAGCAGTGATGGCGAGTGGAGGAACACCGGGGAGCTGTTTTTT. Full variable domain (remainder filled in from reference TRBV2 and TRBJ2-2): EPEVTQTPSHQVTQMGQEVILRCVPISNHLYFYWYRQILGQKVEFLVSFYNNEISEKSEIFDDQFSVERPDGSNFTLKIRSTKLEDSAMYFCASSDGEWRNTGELFFGEGSRLTVL.

Worth noting for this clonotype: A far larger clone is just one base off, so this is likely a read error. The chain recombines TRBV5-1 with TRBJ2-5, with D perhaps being TRBD1 or TRBD2 (5 bases each). The DNA end is a closer match to TRBJ2-1, so the J assignment may be wrong. The CDR3 covers 15 residues. Germline CDR1 is SGHRS and CDR2 is YFSETQ. CDR3 bases: TGCGCCAGCAGCTTGGCCCGGGGACCAACGGATGAGCAGTTCTTC. Translated, it gives CASSLARGPTDEQFF.

There are many counts of this clonotype. The rearrangement uses TRBV28 and TRBJ1-1; weak D call: TRBD1 (5 bases). V gave up 5 bases and J gave up 4 bases, with 20 bases separating them. This CDR3 is built from 16 residues. Germline CDR1 MDHEN, CDR2 SYDVKM. The CDR3 nucleotides are TGTGCCAGCAGTGGGGGGACCATTTGGGGGAGCACTGAAGCTTTCTTT. It translates to CASSGGTIWGSTEAFF.

The table lists this clonotype with many counts. This sequence joins TRBV24-1 and TRBJ2-6; the D is unclear. Trimming cost V 4 bases and J 0 bases, with 6 bases left between them. The CDR3 is 15 amino acids. Per germline, CDR1 KGHDR and CDR2 SFDVKD. CDR3 coding DNA: TGTGCCACCAGTGACACGAGCTCTGGGGCCAACGTCCTGACTTTC. Encoded protein: CATSDTSSGANVLTF.